This T cell receptor beta chain came from a study of Ad26.COV2.S vaccination and SARS-CoV-2 variants. Across the study: The donor was enrolled in the Ad26.COV2.S arm of the COV1001 trial. Overall study results and limits: Breadth and depth estimates from TCRs may understate total T cell responses.

The CDR3 length is 17 residues. Trimming removed 6 bases from V and 3 bases from J, with 21 bases in between. Germline CDR1 LNHDA, CDR2 SQIVND (reference sequence). Profiled with immunoSEQ multiplex PCR; TCRdb holds only in-frame clones, not every one. The data contain around 500,000 clones, approximately 90% of them seen just once; the ten biggest clones take up over 1.5%. The treatment was: 15 to 20 received Ad26.COV2.S at low or high dose, single or two shots; roughly five received placebo; per-sample allocation not given. Each sample was drawn 63 days after the first injection (of vaccine or placebo). In Boston, the donor was an adult between 18-55 years of age. Of note for this clone: Its antigen is as yet unknown.

This sample comprised peripheral blood, obtained in a trial of Ad26.COV2.S vaccine versus placebo. The chain links TRBV19 to TRBJ1-5; D call uncertain. The clonotype originates from a person aged 18 to 59 who received the Ad26.COV2.S COVID-19 vaccine or a placebo. As DNA, the CDR3 is TGTGCCAGTAGCCTCTCCGGCACCCCAGAACTCAATCAGCCCCAGCATTTT. The encoded protein is CASSLSGTPELNQPQHF.